These 8 T cell receptor beta chains came from one sample sequenced in a study of identical twins. TCRdb re-analysed the 5' RACE reads in MiXCR, keeping a single row per CDR3 protein. The data hold around 650,000 distinct CDR3 sequences, with less than 9% observed a single time. The data were also submitted as part of a second study, on yellow fever vaccine responses in identical twins.

Sample: PBMCs. These receptors originate from a woman aged 18-30 years in good health.

The chain carries TRBV20-1 and TRBJ1-5, with D possibly matching TRBD1 (5 bases). This CDR3 spans 13 amino acids. Germline lookup yields CDR1 DFQATT and CDR2 SNEGSKA (reference sequence). V was trimmed by 3 bases and J by 6 bases, leaving 12 bases between them. The CDR3 is CSASGPGGQPQHF. For the CDR3, the DNA is TGCAGTGCTAGTGGGCCGGGGGGTCAGCCCCAGCATTTT.

The chain joins TRBV5-6 to TRBJ1-5; TRBD1 might be the D (5 bases). The germline V and J ends were trimmed by 4 bases and 1 base, with 12 bases remaining between them. Germline assignment: CDR1 SGHDT and CDR2 YYEEEE. CDR3 length: 15 residues. In nucleotides, the CDR3 is TGTGCCAGCAGCCGGGACGGGATGAGCAATCAGCCCCAGCATTTT. Encoded protein: CASSRDGMSNQPQHF.

In its sample, this clonotype was seen a few times. This rearrangement joins TRBV5-1 to TRBJ2-1; possibly TRBD2 for D (5 bases). The CDR3 length is 13 residues. V shed 4 bases and J shed 6 bases, with 11 bases lying between them. Germline loops: CDR1 SGHRS, CDR2 YFSETQ. The CDR3: CASSPGLRNEQFF. Written as DNA, the CDR3 is TGCGCCAGCAGCCCCGGACTTCGCAATGAGCAGTTCTTC.

The chain couples TRBV27 to TRBJ2-1; no clear D gene. CDR1 MNHEY and CDR2 SMNVEV come from the germline V gene (reference sequence). V lost 7 bases and J lost 13, with 14 bases in between. The CDR3 covers 11 residues. CDR3 DNA: TGTGCCAGCACCACGGAAGGGAAACAGTTCTTC. Its translation: CASTTEGKQFF.

V gene TRBV12-3 or TRBV12-4 combines with J gene TRBJ2-6, with D possibly matching TRBD1 (6 bases). Trimming cost V 3 bases and J 2 bases, with 14 bases left between them. This CDR3 comprises 17 residues. As DNA, the CDR3 is TGTGCCAGCAGTTTGGCAACAGGGTCGACTGGGGCCAACGTCCTGACTTTC. Translation: CASSLATGSTGANVLTF.

This clonotype was counted many times. The chain uses TRBV15 and TRBJ2-7; possible D gene TRBD2, 5 bases. The length of the CDR3 is 17 residues. V was clipped by 1 base and J by 9 bases, with 25 bases between them. CDR1 is LNHNV and CDR2 is YYDKDF in the germline V gene (reference sequence). The DNA of the CDR3 is TGTGCCACCAGCAGAGGTACTAGTCGGGAAAACGTCCCGTGGCAGTACTTC. This sequence encodes CATSRGTSRENVPWQYF.

This clonotype was seen a handful of times. The chain joins TRBV7-6 to TRBJ2-7; D uncertain. V was trimmed by 0 bases and J by 6 bases, leaving 9 bases between them. The CDR3 is 13 amino acids. CDR1 and CDR2 (germline): SGHVS, FNYEAQ. The CDR3 region has the DNA TGTGCCAGCAGCTTAGCCGGCATAGCCGAGCAGTACTTC. Its protein is CASSLAGIAEQYF.

Ten or more counts support this clonotype. This chain joins TRBV29-1 and TRBJ2-7; TRBD1 might be the D (6 bases). Germline CDR1 is SQVTM and CDR2 is ANQGSEA. The CDR3 covers 14 residues. V lost 6 bases, J lost 2 bases, and 17 bases lay in between. The CDR3 reads CSVIFGTRTYEQYF. For the CDR3, the DNA is TGCAGCGTGATCTTCGGGACACGTACCTACGAGCAGTACTTC.